The present TCR beta chain was sequenced within a study of radiotherapy plus CTLA-4 blockade in lung cancer. Study-level background: Objective response was observed in approximately 18% of patients, and disease control in 30% to 35%. Overall study findings and caveats: Blood-borne expansion of tumor-derived TCR clones followed radiotherapy plus ipilimumab.

As regards this clone: Its target is unknown.

Chemo-refractory metastatic non-small-cell lung cancer patients were treated with focal radiation plus CTLA-4 blockade with ipilimumab. Using immunoSEQ multiplex PCR, the repertoire was profiled, and TCRdb retains in-frame clones only, with some absent. The table lists roughly 78,000 clones, around 80% of them singletons. The CDR3 sequence is 10 residues long. V was shortened by 6 bases and J by 8 bases, with 8 bases between the two germline ends. CDR1 and CDR2 (germline): DFQATT, SNEGSKA (reference sequence). V usage is TRBV20-1 and J usage is TRBJ2-4, with D unresolved. This specimen consisted of peripheral blood, obtained from a patient treated with radiotherapy plus ipilimumab. The receptor's source is a human donor with non-small cell lung cancer who had a complete response to radiotherapy plus ipilimumab. The CDR3 reads CSADTDIQYF. The CDR3 DNA follows: TGCAGTGCCGACACGGACATTCAGTACTTC.